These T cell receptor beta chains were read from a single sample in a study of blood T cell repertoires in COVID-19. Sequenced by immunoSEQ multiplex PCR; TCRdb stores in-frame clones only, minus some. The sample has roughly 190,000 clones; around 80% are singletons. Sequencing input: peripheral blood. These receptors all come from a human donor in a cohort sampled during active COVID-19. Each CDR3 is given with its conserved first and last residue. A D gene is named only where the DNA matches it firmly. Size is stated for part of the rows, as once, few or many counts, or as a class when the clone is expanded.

TGTGCCAGCCGAGATTCCTACAATGAGCAGTTCTTC	CASRDSYNEQFF	TRBV7-9	TRBJ2-1	.	.
TGTGCCATCAGTGCTCAGGGGGGCATTCAGTACTTC	CAISAQGGIQYF	TRBV10-3	TRBJ2-4	.	.
TGTGCCAGCAGTGTGGAGGACAGGGGGCCCCTGAACACTGAAGCTTTCTTT	CASSVEDRGPLNTEAFF	TRBV6-1	TRBJ1-1	.	TRBD1
TGTGCCACCAGTGATGCGTACGGAGGGGTGTCGCGGTTCTTC	CATSDAYGGVSRFF	TRBV24-1	TRBJ2-1	.	.
TGTGCCAGCAGCTTAGGAGACAGGGGTACGCAGTATTTT	CASSLGDRGTQYF	TRBV7-9	TRBJ2-3	few	TRBD1
TGCGCCAGCAGCTGGTCCGGGACTAGCGGAAGAGATACGCAGTATTTT	CASSWSGTSGRDTQYF	TRBV5-1	TRBJ2-3	.	TRBD2
TGTGCCAGCAGTGAACAGGGGGCAAAACTGTTTTTT	CASSEQGAKLFF	TRBV25-1	TRBJ1-4	.	TRBD1
TGCGCCAGCAGCTCGACTAGCGGGAGAATAGATGAGCAGTTCTTC	CASSSTSGRIDEQFF	TRBV5-1	TRBJ2-1	.	TRBD2
TGTGCCAGTAGTAACCCGGGACAGGGATGGGGCAATCAGCCCCAGCATTTT	CASSNPGQGWGNQPQHF	TRBV19	TRBJ1-5	.	TRBD1
TGTGCCAGCAGCTTGGGACTAGCGGGCACCGGGGAGCTGTTTTTT	CASSLGLAGTGELFF	TRBV5-6	TRBJ2-2	.	TRBD2
TGCGCCAGCAGTTCGGTACCCATTTTCTCACCCCTCCACTTT	CASSSVPIFSPLHF	TRBV10-2	TRBJ1-6	.	.
TGCGCCAGCAGCACCATCCCGGGGACATCCGATTCACCCCTCCACTTT	CASSTIPGTSDSPLHF	TRBV5-1	TRBJ1-6	.	.
TGTGCCAGCAGCTTGGGCCCCTGCGGGTCGCCCGAGTCGTATGGCTACACCTTC	CASSLGPCGSPESYGYTF	TRBV7-7	TRBJ1-2	.	.
TGTGCCAGCAGTCCAGGGGGCCGGTGGGTTGGCTACACCTTC	CASSPGGRWVGYTF	TRBV28	TRBJ1-2	many	TRBD1
TGTGCCAGCAGTTTAGATAGCGAGAGGGGCTACACCTTC	CASSLDSERGYTF	TRBV12-3/TRBV12-4	TRBJ1-2	.	.
TGTGCCTGGAGCGGGCTAGCGGGAGGAAGCTCCTACAATGAGCAGTTCTTC	CAWSGLAGGSSYNEQFF	TRBV30	TRBJ2-1	.	TRBD2
TGTGCCAGCTCGGGACATTCATCTGGAAACACCATATATTTT	CASSGHSSGNTIYF	TRBV6-5	TRBJ1-3	.	.
TGTGCCAGCAGTGGAAAGGTTGGGACTAGACCCTACAATGAGCAGTTCTTC	CASSGKVGTRPYNEQFF	TRBV2	TRBJ2-1	.	TRBD2